This TCR beta chain was sequenced during a study of cytotoxic CD8 clonotypes in ibrutinib-treated CLL. The assay was immunoSEQ multiplex PCR, and TCRdb's table has in-frame clones only and misses some. This sample has fewer than 200,000 clones; under 90% occur once, and the top ten carry 4.6%. The germline V gene has CDR1 MNHNY and CDR2 SVGAGI (reference sequence). V lost 0 bases and J lost 7, with 7 bases in between. The CDR3 runs to 14 residues. The specimen was PBMCs, collected after 24 months of ibrutinib treatment. The rearrangement links TRBV6-6 to TRBJ1-6; D is possibly TRBD1 (5 bases). This TCR derives from a human donor with chronic lymphocytic leukemia. The CDR3 is CASSYSRVNSPLHF. The CDR3 nucleotides are TGTGCCAGCAGTTACTCCAGGGTCAATTCACCCCTCCACTTT.